This TCR beta chain was documented in a study of blood T cell repertoires in COVID-19. The J segment lost 3 bases and the V segment lost 2 bases, leaving 2 bases of the junction unmatched. The CDR3 is made up of 15 amino acids. Looked up from germline, CDR1 is SGHNT and CDR2 is YYREEE (reference sequence). The repertoire was sequenced with immunoSEQ multiplex PCR; TCRdb's copy has only in-frame clones and lacks some. The table includes approximately 410,000 clones, 86% detected once. The J gene is TRBJ1-6, the V gene TRBV5-4; 7 positions agree with TRBD1. The sequencing input was peripheral blood. This TCR was recovered from a woman aged 25 to 39 with active or convalescent COVID-19. For the CDR3, the DNA is TGTGCCAGCAGCTTTAACAGGGGCTATAATTCACCCCTCCACTTT. Translated, it gives CASSFNRGYNSPLHF.